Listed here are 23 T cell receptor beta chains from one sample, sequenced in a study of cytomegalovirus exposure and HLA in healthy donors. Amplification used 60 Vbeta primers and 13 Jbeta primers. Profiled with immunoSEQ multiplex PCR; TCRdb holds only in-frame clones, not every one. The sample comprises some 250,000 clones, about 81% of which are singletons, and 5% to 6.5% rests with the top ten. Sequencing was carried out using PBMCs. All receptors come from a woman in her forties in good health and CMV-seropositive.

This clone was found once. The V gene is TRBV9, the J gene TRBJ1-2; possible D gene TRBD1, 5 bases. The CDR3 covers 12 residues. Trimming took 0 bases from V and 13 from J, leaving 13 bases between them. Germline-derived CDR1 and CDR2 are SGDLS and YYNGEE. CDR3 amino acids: CASSVVGGTGTF. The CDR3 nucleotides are TGTGCCAGCAGCGTAGTCGGGGGAACAGGCACCTTC.

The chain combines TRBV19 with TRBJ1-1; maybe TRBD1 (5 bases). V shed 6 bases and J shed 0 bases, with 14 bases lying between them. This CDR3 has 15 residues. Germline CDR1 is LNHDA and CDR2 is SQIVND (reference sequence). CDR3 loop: CASRDTGTMNTEAFF. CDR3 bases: TGTGCCAGTAGAGACACGGGGACTATGAACACTGAAGCTTTCTTT.

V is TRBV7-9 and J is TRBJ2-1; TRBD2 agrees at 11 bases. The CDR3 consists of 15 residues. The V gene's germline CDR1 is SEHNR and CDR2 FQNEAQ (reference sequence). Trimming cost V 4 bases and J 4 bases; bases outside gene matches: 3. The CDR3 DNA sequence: TGTGCCAGCAGCTCTACTAGCGGGAGTTACAATGAGCAGTTCTTC. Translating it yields CASSSTSGSYNEQFF.

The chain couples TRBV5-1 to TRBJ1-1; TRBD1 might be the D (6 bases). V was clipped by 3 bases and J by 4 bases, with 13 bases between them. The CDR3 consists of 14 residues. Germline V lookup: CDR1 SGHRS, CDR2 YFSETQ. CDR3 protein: CASSSSTGGTEAFF. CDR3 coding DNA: TGCGCCAGCAGCTCTTCGACAGGAGGCACTGAAGCTTTCTTT. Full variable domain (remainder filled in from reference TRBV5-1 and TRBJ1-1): KAGVTQTPRYLIKTRGQQVTLSCSPISGHRSVSWYQQTPGQGLQFLFEYFSETQRNKGNFPGRFSGRQFSNSRSEMNVSTLELGDSALYLCASSSSTGGTEAFFGQGTRLTVV.

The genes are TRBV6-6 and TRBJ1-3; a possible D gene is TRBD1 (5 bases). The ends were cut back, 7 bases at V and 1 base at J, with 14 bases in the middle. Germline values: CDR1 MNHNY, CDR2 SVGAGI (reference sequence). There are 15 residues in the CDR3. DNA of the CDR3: TGTGCCAGCACCACGCGGGGGGTATCTGGAAACACCATATATTTT. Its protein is CASTTRGVSGNTIYF.

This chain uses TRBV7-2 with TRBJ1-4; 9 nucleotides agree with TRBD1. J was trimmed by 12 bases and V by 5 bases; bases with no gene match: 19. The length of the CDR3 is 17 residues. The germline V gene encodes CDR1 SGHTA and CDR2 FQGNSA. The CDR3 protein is CASSRYSRDRAAGELFF. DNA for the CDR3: TGTGCCAGCAGCCGTTACTCCCGGGACAGGGCCGCGGGGGAACTGTTTTTT.

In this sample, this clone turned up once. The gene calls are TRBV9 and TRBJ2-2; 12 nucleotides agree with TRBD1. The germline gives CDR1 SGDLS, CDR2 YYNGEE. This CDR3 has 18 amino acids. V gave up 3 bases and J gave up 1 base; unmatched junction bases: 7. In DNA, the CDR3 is TGTGCCAGCAGCGCGGGACAGGGGGCGGCGTGGAACACCGGGGAGCTGTTTTTT. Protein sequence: CASSAGQGAAWNTGELFF. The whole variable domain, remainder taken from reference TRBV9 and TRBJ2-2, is DSGVTQTPKHLITATGQRVTLRCSPRSGDLSVYWYQQSLDQGLQFLIQYYNGEERAKGNILERFSAQQFPDLHSELNLSSLELGDSALYFCASSAGQGAAWNTGELFFGEGSRLTVL.

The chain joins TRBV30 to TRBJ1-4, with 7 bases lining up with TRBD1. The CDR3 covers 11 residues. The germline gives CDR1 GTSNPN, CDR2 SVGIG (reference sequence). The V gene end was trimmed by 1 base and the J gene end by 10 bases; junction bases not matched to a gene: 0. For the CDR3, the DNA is TGTGCCTGGAGTGCAGGGGGAAAACTGTTTTTT. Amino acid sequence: CAWSAGGKLFF.

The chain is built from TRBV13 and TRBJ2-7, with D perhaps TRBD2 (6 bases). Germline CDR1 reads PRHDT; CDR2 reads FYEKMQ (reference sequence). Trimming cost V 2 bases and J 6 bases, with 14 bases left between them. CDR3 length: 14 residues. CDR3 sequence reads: CASSLRRGQGEQYF. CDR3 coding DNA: TGTGCCAGCAGCTTAAGGCGGGGCCAGGGCGAGCAGTACTTC.

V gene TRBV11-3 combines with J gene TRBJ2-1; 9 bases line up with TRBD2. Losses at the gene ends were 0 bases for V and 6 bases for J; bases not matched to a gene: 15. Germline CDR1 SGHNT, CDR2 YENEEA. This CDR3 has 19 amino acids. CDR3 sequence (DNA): TGTGCCAGCAGCTTAGACCCCCCAGCAGCGGGAGGCCGGGGCAATGAGCAGTTCTTC. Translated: CASSLDPPAAGGRGNEQFF.

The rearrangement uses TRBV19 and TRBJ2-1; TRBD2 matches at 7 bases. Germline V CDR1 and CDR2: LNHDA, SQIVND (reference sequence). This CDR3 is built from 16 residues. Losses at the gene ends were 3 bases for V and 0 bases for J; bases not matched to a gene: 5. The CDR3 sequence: CASSISAGDSYNEQFF. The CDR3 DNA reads TGTGCCAGTAGTATCTCGGCGGGGGACTCCTACAATGAGCAGTTCTTC.

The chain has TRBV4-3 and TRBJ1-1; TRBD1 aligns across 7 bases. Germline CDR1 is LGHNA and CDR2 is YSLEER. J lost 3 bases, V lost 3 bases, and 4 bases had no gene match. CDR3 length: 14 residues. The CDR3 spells CASSHLDRDTEAFF. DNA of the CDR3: TGCGCCAGCAGCCACCTTGACAGGGACACTGAAGCTTTCTTT.

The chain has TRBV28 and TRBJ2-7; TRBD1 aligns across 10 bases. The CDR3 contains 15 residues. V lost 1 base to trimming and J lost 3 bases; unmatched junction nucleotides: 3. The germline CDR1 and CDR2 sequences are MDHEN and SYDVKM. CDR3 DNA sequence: TGTGCCAGCAGTTTATCGGGACAGGGGATCTACGAGCAGTACTTC. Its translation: CASSLSGQGIYEQYF. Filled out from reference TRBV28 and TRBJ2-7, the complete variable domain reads DVKVTQSSRYLVKRTGEKVFLECVQDMDHENMFWYRQDPGLGLRLIYFSYDVKMKEKGDIPEGYSVSREKKERFSLILESASTNQTSMYLCASSLSGQGIYEQYFGPGTRLTVT.

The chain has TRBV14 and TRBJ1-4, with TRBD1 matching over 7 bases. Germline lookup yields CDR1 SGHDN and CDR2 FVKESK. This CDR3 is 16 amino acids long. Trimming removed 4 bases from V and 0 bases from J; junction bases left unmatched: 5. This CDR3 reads CASSPPGTATNEKLFF. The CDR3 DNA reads TGTGCCAGCAGCCCTCCGGGGACAGCAACTAATGAAAAACTGTTTTTT.

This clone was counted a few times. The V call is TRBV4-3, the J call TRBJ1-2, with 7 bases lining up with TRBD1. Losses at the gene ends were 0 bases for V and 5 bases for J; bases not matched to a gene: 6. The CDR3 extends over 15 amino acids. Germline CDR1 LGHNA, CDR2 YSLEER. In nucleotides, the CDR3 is TGCGCCAGCAGCCAAGATGAAGGGGGCCGGTATGGCTACACCTTC. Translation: CASSQDEGGRYGYTF.

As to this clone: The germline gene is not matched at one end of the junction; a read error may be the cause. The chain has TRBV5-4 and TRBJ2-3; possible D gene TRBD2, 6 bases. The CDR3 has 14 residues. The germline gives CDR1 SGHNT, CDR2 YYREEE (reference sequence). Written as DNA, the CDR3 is TGTGCCAGCAGCCCCGGAGGGAGCACAGATACGCAGTGTTTT. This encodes CASSPGGSTDTQCF.

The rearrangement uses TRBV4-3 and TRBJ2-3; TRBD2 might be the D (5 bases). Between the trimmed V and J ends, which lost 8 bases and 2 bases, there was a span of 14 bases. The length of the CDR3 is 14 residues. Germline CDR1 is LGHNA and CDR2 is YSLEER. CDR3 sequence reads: CASGSDGNTDTQYF. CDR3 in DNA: TGCGCCAGCGGGAGCGACGGAAACACAGATACGCAGTATTTT.

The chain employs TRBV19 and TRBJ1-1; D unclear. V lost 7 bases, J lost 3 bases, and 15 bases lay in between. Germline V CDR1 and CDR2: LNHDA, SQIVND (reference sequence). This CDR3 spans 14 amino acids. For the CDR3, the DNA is TGTGCCAGTACGGCAGGCAGGAGGTACACTGAAGCTTTCTTT. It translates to CASTAGRRYTEAFF.

The CDR3 loop reads CASTETGRQGGTF. The CDR3 DNA sequence: TGTGCCAGCACCGAAACCGGGAGACAGGGCGGCACCTTC. The chain uses TRBV2 and TRBJ1-2; TRBD1 matches 7 bases. CDR1 and CDR2 (germline): SNHLY, FYNNEI. The CDR3 totals 13 residues. The trim removed 7 bases at V and 13 bases at J, leaving 15 bases unmatched.

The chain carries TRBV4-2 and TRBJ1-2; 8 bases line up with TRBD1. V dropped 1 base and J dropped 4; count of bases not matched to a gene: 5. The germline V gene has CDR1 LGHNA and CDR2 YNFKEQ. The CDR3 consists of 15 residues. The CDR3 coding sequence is TGTGCCAGCAGCCAAGCTGGACAGGGCCCCTATGGCTACACCTTC. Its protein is CASSQAGQGPYGYTF.

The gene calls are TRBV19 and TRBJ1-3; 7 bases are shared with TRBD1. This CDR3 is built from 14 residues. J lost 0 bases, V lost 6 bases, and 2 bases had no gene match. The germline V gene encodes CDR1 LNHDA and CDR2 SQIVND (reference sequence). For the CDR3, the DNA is TGTGCCAGTAGCCAGGGGGTCTCTGGAAACACCATATATTTT. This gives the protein CASSQGVSGNTIYF.

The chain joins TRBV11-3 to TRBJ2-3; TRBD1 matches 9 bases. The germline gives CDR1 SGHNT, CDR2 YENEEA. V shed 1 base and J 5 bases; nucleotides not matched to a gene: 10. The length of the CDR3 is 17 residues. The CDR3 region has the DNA TGTGCCAGCAGCTTAGTCGGATCGGGACAGGGCCAAGATACGCAGTATTTT. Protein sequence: CASSLVGSGQGQDTQYF.

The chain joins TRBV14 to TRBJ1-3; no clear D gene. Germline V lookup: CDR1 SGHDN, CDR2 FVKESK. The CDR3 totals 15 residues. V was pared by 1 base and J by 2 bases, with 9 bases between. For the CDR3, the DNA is TGTGCCAGCAGCCAAGCTCGGGGAGCTGGAAACACCATATATTTT. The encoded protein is CASSQARGAGNTIYF.